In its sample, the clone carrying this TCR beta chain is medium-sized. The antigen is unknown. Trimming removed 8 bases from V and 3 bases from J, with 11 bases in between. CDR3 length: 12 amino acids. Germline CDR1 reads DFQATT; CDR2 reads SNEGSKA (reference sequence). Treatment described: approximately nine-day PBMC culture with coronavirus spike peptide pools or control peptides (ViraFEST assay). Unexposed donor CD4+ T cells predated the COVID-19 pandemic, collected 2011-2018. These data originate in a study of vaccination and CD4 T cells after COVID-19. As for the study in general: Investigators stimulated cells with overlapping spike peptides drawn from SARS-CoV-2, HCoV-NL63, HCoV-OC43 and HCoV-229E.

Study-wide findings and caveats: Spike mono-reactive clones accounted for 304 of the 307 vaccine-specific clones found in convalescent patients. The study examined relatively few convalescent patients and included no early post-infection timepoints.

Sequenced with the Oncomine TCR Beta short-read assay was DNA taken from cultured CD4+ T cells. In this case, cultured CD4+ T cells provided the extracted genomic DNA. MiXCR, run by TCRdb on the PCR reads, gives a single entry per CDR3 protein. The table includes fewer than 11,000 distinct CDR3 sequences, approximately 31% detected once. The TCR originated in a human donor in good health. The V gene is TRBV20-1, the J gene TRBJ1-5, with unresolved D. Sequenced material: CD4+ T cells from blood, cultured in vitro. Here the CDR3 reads CSLAALNQPQHF. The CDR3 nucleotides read TGCAGTCTCGCCGCCCTCAATCAGCCCCAGCATTTT.